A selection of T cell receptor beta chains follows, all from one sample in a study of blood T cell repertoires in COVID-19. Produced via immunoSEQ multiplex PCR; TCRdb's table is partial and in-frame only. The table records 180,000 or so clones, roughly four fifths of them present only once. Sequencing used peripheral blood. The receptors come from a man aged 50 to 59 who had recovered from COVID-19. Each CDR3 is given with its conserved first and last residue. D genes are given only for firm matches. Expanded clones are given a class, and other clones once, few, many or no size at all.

CDR3 DNA: TGTGCCAGTAGTATTGCCAGGGCCGGAGGGGCAGATACGCAGTATTTT
CDR3 protein: CASSIARAGGADTQYF
D gene: -
V gene: TRBV19
J gene: TRBJ2-3
CDR3 length: 16
clone size: -

CDR3 DNA: TGTGCCAGCAGTGAAGCCGGACACAAACTGGTGGGCGGCCTCCACTTT
CDR3 protein: CASSEAGHKLVGGLHF
D gene: -
V gene: TRBV6-1
J gene: TRBJ1-6
CDR3 length: 16
clone size: -

CDR3 DNA: TGTGCCAGCCTGGGCGATAGCTCCTACAATGAGCAGTTCTTC
CDR3 protein: CASLGDSSYNEQFF
D gene: -
V gene: TRBV18
J gene: TRBJ2-1
CDR3 length: 14
clone size: -

CDR3 DNA: TGTGCCAGCCTACCGCCCGGTGCAGGGTTCTACGAGCAGTACTTC
CDR3 protein: CASLPPGAGFYEQYF
D gene: -
V gene: TRBV28
J gene: TRBJ2-7
CDR3 length: 15
clone size: -

CDR3 DNA: TGCGCCAGCAATCCGGGGATAGCGGTAAATGAGCAGTTCTTC
CDR3 protein: CASNPGIAVNEQFF
D gene: -
V gene: TRBV5-1
J gene: TRBJ2-1
CDR3 length: 14
clone size: -

CDR3 DNA: TGTGCCAGCACCTGGGACAGGGGGCGATATAAGCCCCAGCATTTT
CDR3 protein: CASTWDRGRYKPQHF
D gene: TRBD1
V gene: TRBV6-5
J gene: TRBJ1-5
CDR3 length: 15
clone size: -

CDR3 DNA: TGCGCCAGCATCCCCGGGACAGGGGACGATACGCAGTATTTT
CDR3 protein: CASIPGTGDDTQYF
D gene: TRBD1
V gene: TRBV4-3
J gene: TRBJ2-3
CDR3 length: 14
clone size: few

CDR3 DNA: TGTGCCAGCAGTTTAACAGGGTCCTACGAGCAGTACTTC
CDR3 protein: CASSLTGSYEQYF
D gene: -
V gene: TRBV27
J gene: TRBJ2-7
CDR3 length: 13
clone size: once

CDR3 DNA: TGTGCCAGCAGCCAAGCGGGACTAGCGGAGTTCTTC
CDR3 protein: CASSQAGLAEFF
D gene: TRBD2
V gene: TRBV3-1/TRBV3-2
J gene: TRBJ2-1
CDR3 length: 12
clone size: -

CDR3 DNA: TGTGCCAGTAGCCCTACTAGCGGGAGTAGGTACGAGCAGTACTTC
CDR3 protein: CASSPTSGSRYEQYF
D gene: TRBD2
V gene: TRBV19
J gene: TRBJ2-7
CDR3 length: 15
clone size: -

CDR3 DNA: TGTGCCAGCTCATCGACTAGCGGCCGTACCTACAATGAGCAGTTCTTC
CDR3 protein: CASSSTSGRTYNEQFF
D gene: TRBD2
V gene: TRBV18
J gene: TRBJ2-1
CDR3 length: 16
clone size: -

CDR3 DNA: TGTGCCAGTAGTATAGGGCAGGGGTCACGGCCCCAGCATTTT
CDR3 protein: CASSIGQGSRPQHF
D gene: -
V gene: TRBV19
J gene: TRBJ1-5
CDR3 length: 14
clone size: -

CDR3 DNA: TGTGCCAGCAGTTTTTACGGGTACAATGAGCAGTTCTTC
CDR3 protein: CASSFYGYNEQFF
D gene: -
V gene: TRBV27
J gene: TRBJ2-1
CDR3 length: 13
clone size: few

CDR3 DNA: TGTGCCAGTGCACGAGGCAGGGGGGATCGGCGCACTGAAGCTTTCTTT
CDR3 protein: CASARGRGDRRTEAFF
D gene: TRBD1
V gene: TRBV19
J gene: TRBJ1-1
CDR3 length: 16
clone size: -

CDR3 DNA: TGTGCCAGCAGCGCTACCCGGACTAGCAGCTACAATGAGCAGTTCTTC
CDR3 protein: CASSATRTSSYNEQFF
D gene: TRBD2
V gene: TRBV2
J gene: TRBJ2-1
CDR3 length: 16
clone size: -

CDR3 DNA: TGCGCCAGCAGCTTGGGAACTGGAGAATGGCAGTACTTC
CDR3 protein: CASSLGTGEWQYF
D gene: -
V gene: TRBV5-1
J gene: TRBJ2-7
CDR3 length: 13
clone size: -

CDR3 DNA: TGTGCCAGCATAGCACAGGGTAGCAATCAGCCCCAGCATTTT
CDR3 protein: CASIAQGSNQPQHF
D gene: -
V gene: TRBV28
J gene: TRBJ1-5
CDR3 length: 14
clone size: -

CDR3 DNA: TGTGCCAGCTCGCCTAGCCCCGGGACAGCCTACAATGAGCAGTTCTTC
CDR3 protein: CASSPSPGTAYNEQFF
D gene: TRBD1
V gene: TRBV18
J gene: TRBJ2-1
CDR3 length: 16
clone size: many